Following are 29 T cell receptor beta chains from one sample sequenced in a study of T cells in localized non-small cell lung cancer (dated by TCRdb to 2020 to 2021). Library method: the immunoSEQ multiplex PCR assay. TCRdb stores this immuneACCESS table with in-frame sequences only. Part of the clones is absent; in the studies checked, under half of the shortfall reflects unresolved V genes, and no reason is known for the rest. This sample is represented by roughly 25,000 clones; about 90% of them were singletons. Jointly, the top ten make up about 29% of the sample. This specimen was peripheral blood, taken before any cancer treatment. The source is a male donor aged 60 or over with stage I squamous cell lung carcinoma.

The chain joins TRBV18 to TRBJ2-7; possible D gene TRBD2, 6 bases. CDR1 and CDR2 (germline): KGHSH, LQKENI. The V and J ends lost 5 bases and 5 bases respectively, with 16 bases between them. This CDR3 spans 14 amino acids. The CDR3 protein is CASSGDSGQDEQYF. As DNA, the CDR3 is TGTGCCAGCTCAGGGGATAGCGGTCAGGACGAGCAGTACTTC.

This clone appeared a few times. The genes are TRBV6-5 and TRBJ2-1; D might be TRBD1 or TRBD2, each matching 5 bases. The CDR3 spans 14 residues. Germline loops: CDR1 MNHEY, CDR2 SVGAGI. V was clipped by 3 bases and J by 7 bases, with 13 bases between them. In nucleotides, the CDR3 is TGTGCCAGCAGTTATCAGGGACCAGAGAATGAGCAGTTCTTC. Encoded protein: CASSYQGPENEQFF.

The chain carries TRBV30 and TRBJ1-1, with TRBD1 matching 8 bases. CDR1 and CDR2 (germline): GTSNPN, SVGIG (reference sequence). CDR3 length equals 14 residues. J lost 1 base, V lost 5 bases, and 6 bases had no gene match. CDR3 DNA sequence: TGTGCCTGGGTCAAAGGACAGGGGAACACTGAAGCTTTCTTT. This encodes CAWVKGQGNTEAFF.

This clone was picked up a small number of times. The chain uses TRBV4-3 and TRBJ2-1, with 10 bases that match TRBD2. Unmatched junction bases numbered 12, after V lost 4 bases and J lost 9 bases. The CDR3 has 16 amino acids. Germline CDR1 and CDR2: LGHNA and YSLEER. CDR3 bases: TGCGCCAGCAGCCGAGTTATAAGCGGGAGGGCCAGTGAGCAGTTCTTC. Its translation: CASSRVISGRASEQFF.

CDR3 coding DNA: TGTGCCAGCAGCCAAGAAGGAGGGAGGCGGACCGGGGAGCTGTTTTTT. This codes for CASSQEGGRRTGELFF. The chain combines TRBV14 with TRBJ2-2, with D possibly TRBD2 on 6 matching bases. The CDR3 spans 16 residues. Per germline, CDR1 SGHDN and CDR2 FVKESK. With 0 bases removed from V and 5 bases from J, the gap between germline ends came to 13 bases. The full variable domain, with the rest looked up from reference TRBV14 and TRBJ2-2, is EAGVTQFPSHSVIEKGQTVTLRCDPISGHDNLYWYRRVMGKEIKFLLHFVKESKQDESGMPNNRFLAERTGGTYSTLKVQPAELEDSGVYFCASSQEGGRRTGELFFGEGSRLTVL.

CDR3 nucleotides: TGTGCCAGCAGCTTAAGACGGTTAGATGAAGCTTTCTTT. This sequence encodes CASSLRRLDEAFF. The chain employs TRBV7-2 and TRBJ1-1; D not resolved. This CDR3 has 13 residues. Germline V gene sequence: CDR1 SGHTA, CDR2 FQGNSA. The V end lost 2 bases, the J end lost 7 bases, and 11 bases lay between the germline ends.

CDR3 residues: CASSYGQLNTEAFF. The CDR3 coding sequence is TGTGCCAGCAGCTACGGACAGTTGAACACTGAAGCTTTCTTT. The chain has TRBV5-6 and TRBJ1-1; tentatively, D is TRBD1 (6 bases). The germline V gene has CDR1 SGHDT and CDR2 YYEEEE. Between the trimmed V and J ends, which lost 3 bases and 0 bases, there was a span of 9 bases. This CDR3 has 14 amino acids.

This chain uses TRBV7-2 with TRBJ1-2; 10 bases line up with TRBD1. The CDR3 length is 16 residues. Germline V gene sequence: CDR1 SGHTA, CDR2 FQGNSA. After removal of 5 bases from V and 4 bases from J, the junction contained 10 bases not matched to a gene. CDR3 coding DNA: TGTGCCAGCAGCCTAGAGGGGACAGGGGCGATCTATGGCTACACCTTC. Amino acids: CASSLEGTGAIYGYTF. Full variable domain (remainder filled in from reference TRBV7-2 and TRBJ1-2): GAGVSQSPSNKVTEKGKDVELRCDPISGHTALYWYRQSLGQGLEFLIYFQGNSAPDKSGLPSDRFSAERTGGSVSTLTIQRTQQEDSAVYLCASSLEGTGAIYGYTFGSGTRLTVV.

This clone was picked up a small number of times. The chain couples TRBV18 to TRBJ1-2; TRBD1 aligns across 10 bases. The germline V gene encodes CDR1 KGHSH and CDR2 LQKENI. The ends lost 7 bases at V and 4 bases at J; junction bases unmatched: 9. The CDR3 runs 15 residues. The CDR3 bases are TGTGCCAGCTTCTCTCCGGGACAGGGGTTCTATGGCTACACCTTC. It yields the protein CASFSPGQGFYGYTF.

The V call is TRBV5-4, the J call TRBJ2-1; D call uncertain. This CDR3 contains 14 residues. Germline CDR1 SGHNT, CDR2 YYREEE (reference sequence). Trimming removed 0 bases at V and 5 bases at J, with 9 bases between. CDR3 protein: CASSLGVGHNEQFF. CDR3 DNA sequence: TGTGCCAGCAGCTTGGGAGTTGGACACAATGAGCAGTTCTTC.

The chain couples TRBV6-5 to TRBJ2-6; possible D gene TRBD1, 6 bases. The CDR3 length is 14 residues. Germline V gene sequence: CDR1 MNHEY, CDR2 SVGAGI. The V end lost 6 bases, the J end lost 4 bases, and 10 bases lay between the germline ends. The DNA for the CDR3 is TGTGCCAGCAGACAGGGTCTAGGGGCCAACGTCCTGACTTTC. This gives the protein CASRQGLGANVLTF.

CDR3 amino acids: CASSRGGGPSSGELFF. The DNA for the CDR3 is TGCGCCAGCAGCCGGGGGGGAGGGCCATCGTCCGGGGAGCTGTTTTTT. The chain employs TRBV4-3 and TRBJ2-2; 7 nucleotides align to TRBD2. Germline-derived CDR1 and CDR2 are LGHNA and YSLEER. Germline trimming cut 4 bases from V and 6 bases from J; bases unmatched to any gene: 11. CDR3 length equals 16 residues.

The CDR3 sequence: CASSYASGYEQYF. CDR3 sequence (DNA): TGTGCCAGCAGTTACGCTAGCGGCTACGAGCAGTACTTC. V gene TRBV6-6 combines with J gene TRBJ2-7; TRBD2 agrees at 7 bases. The V and J ends lost 2 bases and 3 bases, in that order; junction bases with no gene match: 1. Germline V gene data show CDR1 as MNHNY and CDR2 as SVGAGI (reference sequence). The CDR3 covers 13 residues.

This clone was observed a single time. CDR3 sequence: CASSVEETQYF. As DNA, the CDR3 is TGTGCCAGCAGCGTAGAAGAGACCCAGTACTTC. The V call is TRBV9, the J call TRBJ2-5, with unresolved D. Looked up from germline, CDR1 is SGDLS and CDR2 is YYNGEE. V gave up 0 bases and J gave up 3 bases, with 0 bases separating them. This CDR3 contains 11 residues.

The chain couples TRBV2 to TRBJ2-3; no definite D call. The CDR3 is made up of 16 amino acids. The V end lost 6 bases, the J end lost 1 base, and 17 bases lay between the germline ends. Per the germline V gene, CDR1 is SNHLY and CDR2 is FYNNEI. DNA for the CDR3: TGTGCCAGCAGGCTAGGTACTCTCTGGGGCACAGATACGCAGTATTTT. Translation: CASRLGTLWGTDTQYF.

This chain joins TRBV29-1 and TRBJ1-6; TRBD1 matches 9 bases. The germline V gene encodes CDR1 SQVTM and CDR2 ANQGSEA. CDR3 length equals 15 residues. Unmatched junction bases numbered 11, after V lost 7 bases and J lost 7 bases. The CDR3 spells CSALFGTGYNSPLHF. The CDR3 nucleotides read TGCAGCGCGCTCTTCGGGACAGGGTACAATTCACCCCTCCACTTT.

The DNA of the CDR3 is TGTGCCAGCAGCTTGGATTGGACGGACTATGGCTACACCTTC. This sequence encodes CASSLDWTDYGYTF. This sequence joins TRBV5-6 and TRBJ1-2; D is unresolved. CDR3 size: 14 residues. Looked up from germline, CDR1 is SGHDT and CDR2 is YYEEEE. The V gene lost 0 bases and the J gene lost 3 bases, with 9 bases spanning the gap.

The rearrangement joins TRBV5-4 to TRBJ2-1; unclear D gene. Germline CDR1 SGHNT, CDR2 YYREEE (reference sequence). The CDR3 loop spans 15 amino acids. V lost 4 bases, J lost 8 bases, and 19 bases lay in between. The CDR3 sequence is CASSQDGGEADEQFF. The CDR3 DNA reads as TGTGCCAGCAGCCAAGATGGCGGAGAGGCCGATGAGCAGTTCTTC.

In its sample, this clone was seen a few times. The V gene is TRBV5-1, the J gene TRBJ2-2; no clear D. This CDR3 has 14 residues. Germline V gene sequence: CDR1 SGHRS, CDR2 YFSETQ. Trimming pared 6 bases from V and 1 base from J, leaving 10 bases between. The CDR3 DNA is TGCGCCAGCATGCGGTGGCGGAACACCGGGGAGCTGTTTTTT. The encoded protein is CASMRWRNTGELFF. Together with reference TRBV5-1 and TRBJ2-2, the CDR3 gives the full variable domain: KAGVTQTPRYLIKTRGQQVTLSCSPISGHRSVSWYQQTPGQGLQFLFEYFSETQRNKGNFPGRFSGRQFSNSRSEMNVSTLELGDSALYLCASMRWRNTGELFFGEGSRLTVL.

This chain links TRBV5-1 with TRBJ1-1; tentatively, D is TRBD1 (5 bases). The CDR3 spans 13 residues. V was cut by 2 bases and J by 7 bases, with 12 bases left in between. Germline V CDR1 and CDR2: SGHRS, YFSETQ. Here the CDR3 reads CASSLVGQGEAFF. The CDR3 DNA is TGCGCCAGCAGCTTAGTTGGTCAGGGTGAAGCTTTCTTT.

In the case of this clone: An end of the junction differs from the germline gene, which may be a read error. This chain connects TRBV7-9 to TRBJ2-7; possible D gene TRBD1, 6 bases. This CDR3 contains 11 residues. Germline V gene data show CDR1 as SEHNR and CDR2 as FQNEAQ (reference sequence). CDR3 sequence: CASSFTGTPNF. The CDR3 region has the DNA TGTGCCAGCAGCTTTACCGGGACACCTAACTTC.

The rearrangement uses TRBV2 and TRBJ2-1; perhaps TRBD1 as D (7 bases). V lost 6 bases and J lost 4, with 16 bases in between. Germline V CDR1 and CDR2: SNHLY, FYNNEI. The CDR3 extends over 15 amino acids. The CDR3 loop is CASRAGTVRYNEQFF. The CDR3 DNA sequence: TGTGCCAGCAGGGCGGGGACAGTACGTTACAATGAGCAGTTCTTC.

This chain connects TRBV5-1 to TRBJ2-1; 7 bases are shared with TRBD2. The CDR3 spans 18 residues. From germline, CDR1 is SGHRS and CDR2 YFSETQ. With 1 base clipped from V and 0 bases from J, the junction kept 10 bases outside the gene matches. CDR3 nucleotides: TGCGCCAGCAGCTTGTCCCTTCCGGGACTAAGCTCCTACAATGAGCAGTTCTTC. As protein: CASSLSLPGLSSYNEQFF. The variable domain in full, completed from reference TRBV5-1 and TRBJ2-1, reads KAGVTQTPRYLIKTRGQQVTLSCSPISGHRSVSWYQQTPGQGLQFLFEYFSETQRNKGNFPGRFSGRQFSNSRSEMNVSTLELGDSALYLCASSLSLPGLSSYNEQFFGPGTRLTVL.

The genes are TRBV2 and TRBJ2-6, with D perhaps being TRBD1 or TRBD2 (5 bases each). The CDR3 sequence is 17 residues long. V dropped 7 bases and J dropped 0 bases, with 16 bases sitting between them. Looked up from germline, CDR1 is SNHLY and CDR2 is FYNNEI. In nucleotides, the CDR3 is TGTGCCAGCACCGAGGGGCAGTTTTTCTCTGGGGCCAACGTCCTGACTTTC. Translating it yields CASTEGQFFSGANVLTF.

The rearrangement uses TRBV19 and TRBJ1-1; D remains ambiguous. Germline loops: CDR1 LNHDA, CDR2 SQIVND (reference sequence). The ends were cut back, 6 bases at V and 3 bases at J, with 26 bases in the middle. The CDR3 covers 18 residues. The CDR3 DNA sequence: TGTGCCAGTAGCGAATCTGCAATGGGTTTAAGTAGGGACACTGAAGCTTTCTTT. It translates to CASSESAMGLSRDTEAFF.

The chain recombines TRBV5-8 with TRBJ2-7; D is unclear. V was clipped by 1 base and J by 0 bases, with 11 bases between them. This CDR3 comprises 15 residues. Germline V gives CDR1 SGHTS, CDR2 YDEGEE. This chain's CDR3 is CASSLIPSSSYEQYF. CDR3 sequence (DNA): TGTGCCAGCAGCTTGATCCCCTCCTCCTCCTACGAGCAGTACTTC.

V is TRBV5-1 and J is TRBJ2-1; a weak D match, TRBD2 (7 bases). In germline, CDR1 is SGHRS, CDR2 YFSETQ. Trimming shortened V by 8 bases and J by 3 bases, and 21 bases separated the two germline ends. The CDR3 has 16 residues. The CDR3 here is CASLARGGAGYNEQFF. The DNA of the CDR3 is TGCGCCAGTCTCGCCCGAGGGGGGGCTGGCTACAATGAGCAGTTCTTC.

The CDR3 is CASSELRRTSGAYEQYF. DNA of the CDR3: TGCGCCAGCAGTGAGTTACGCCGGACTAGCGGGGCCTACGAGCAGTACTTC. The chain is built from TRBV10-1 and TRBJ2-7; 12 bases line up with TRBD2. The ends lost 1 base at V and 2 bases at J; junction bases unmatched: 6. This CDR3 is 17 amino acids long. Germline V gene lookup returns CDR1 WNHNN and CDR2 SYGVQD (reference sequence).

The CDR3 sequence is CRITGYNEQFF. CDR3 nucleotide sequence: TGCAGGATAACGGGGTACAATGAGCAGTTCTTC. The rearrangement joins TRBV10-1 to TRBJ2-1, with D perhaps matching TRBD2 (5 bases). Per germline, CDR1 WNHNN and CDR2 SYGVQD (reference sequence). The CDR3 is 11 residues long.